The 26 T cell receptor beta chains given below trace back to one sample, sequenced in a study of technical replicates of blood from a few donors. Measured with immunoSEQ multiplex PCR; TCRdb has only the in-frame clones, and not every one. The sample includes around 100,000 clones, over 85% seen only once; the top ten take 0.25% to 0.35%. Sequencing input: T cells isolated from PBMCs. Every receptor here comes from a human donor in good health.

A note on this clone: Other DNA sequences in the same sample also yield this CDR3. V usage is TRBV9 and J usage is TRBJ1-2; D unresolved. V lost 0 bases and J lost 3, with 6 bases in between. The CDR3 length is 13 residues. The germline V gene encodes CDR1 SGDLS and CDR2 YYNGEE. DNA for the CDR3: TGTGCCAGCAGCGTAGGGCAGGACTATGGCTACACCTTC. Translation gives CASSVGQDYGYTF.

The chain joins TRBV6-5 to TRBJ1-4; D gene unclear. This CDR3 has 12 residues. V was cut by 6 bases and J by 8 bases, with 10 bases left in between. Per germline, CDR1 MNHEY and CDR2 SVGAGI. The CDR3 DNA reads as TGTGCCAGCAGCCCAGATCACGAAAAACTGTTTTTT. Translation: CASSPDHEKLFF.

This clone showed up just once. V and J are TRBV19 and TRBJ1-1; D ambiguous. Germline values: CDR1 LNHDA, CDR2 SQIVND (reference sequence). This CDR3 comprises 15 residues. The ends were cut back, 3 bases at V and 1 base at J, with 12 bases in the middle. CDR3 sequence: CASSIFLRENTEAFF. In DNA form, the CDR3 reads TGTGCCAGTAGTATCTTTCTGCGGGAGAACACTGAAGCTTTCTTT.

The chain recombines TRBV4-3 with TRBJ1-2, with D possibly TRBD1 on 5 matching bases. Trimming shortened V by 0 bases and J by 2 bases, and 10 bases separated the two germline ends. Germline loops: CDR1 LGHNA, CDR2 YSLEER. This CDR3 has 15 amino acids. The CDR3 protein is CASSQDGGENYGYTF. In DNA form, the CDR3 reads TGCGCCAGCAGCCAAGACGGGGGGGAGAACTATGGCTACACCTTC.

The V gene is TRBV9, the J gene TRBJ1-2, with 9 bases identical to TRBD1. V was pared by 7 bases and J by 5 bases, with 12 bases of the junction left unmatched. The CDR3 has 15 residues. CDR1 is SGDLS and CDR2 is YYNGEE in the germline V gene. The CDR3 sequence: CASQGGGTGTYGYTF. DNA for the CDR3: TGTGCCAGCCAAGGTGGGGGGACAGGGACTTATGGCTACACCTTC.

The chain carries TRBV23-1 and TRBJ1-1; D possibly corresponds to TRBD1 (6 bases). Being an ORF, TRBV23-1 has a function that is uncertain. Deletions cut 7 bases from V and 5 bases from J, with 14 bases between. The CDR3 is made up of 13 amino acids. The CDR3, as DNA: TGCGCCAGCAACACGACAGGTGGTACTGAAGCTTTCTTT. It yields the protein CASNTTGGTEAFF.

This rearrangement joins TRBV4-3 to TRBJ1-4; 8 nucleotides align to TRBD1. V lost 1 base and J lost 6; bases outside the gene matches: 7. The CDR3 is made up of 16 amino acids. CDR1 and CDR2 from the germline V gene are LGHNA and YSLEER. The CDR3 sequence is CASSQVGGQGDEKLFF. The DNA of the CDR3 is TGCGCCAGCAGCCAAGTCGGTGGACAGGGTGATGAAAAACTGTTTTTT.

The chain couples TRBV6-4 to TRBJ2-3; 10 bases are shared with TRBD1. Germline CDR1 reads MRHNA; CDR2 reads SNTAGT. The CDR3 is 13 residues long. V shed 6 bases and J 4 bases; nucleotides not matched to a gene: 1. The CDR3 bases are TGTGCCAGCAGCGGACAGGGGGCAGATACGCAGTATTTT. This codes for CASSGQGADTQYF.

This clone appeared once. Other nucleotide sequences from this sample produce the same CDR3. This sequence joins TRBV15 and TRBJ1-2; possibly TRBD1 for D (5 bases). V was trimmed by 0 bases and J by 2 bases, leaving 7 bases between them. The CDR3 is 14 residues long. CDR1 LNHNV and CDR2 YYDKDF come from the germline V gene (reference sequence). CDR3 sequence (DNA): TGTGCCACCAGCAGAGACCGGGGGAACTATGGCTACACCTTC. This codes for CATSRDRGNYGYTF.

This rearrangement joins TRBV5-8 to TRBJ2-3, with 7 bases matching TRBD2. CDR1 and CDR2 (germline): SGHTS, YDEGEE. The CDR3 has 13 amino acids. Trimming cost V 4 bases and J 7 bases; bases outside gene matches: 6. The CDR3 reads CASSATSLYTQYF. The DNA for the CDR3 is TGTGCCAGCAGCGCGACTAGCTTATATACGCAGTATTTT.

The chain combines TRBV7-8 with TRBJ2-1; possibly TRBD2 for D (5 bases). The CDR3 covers 14 residues. CDR1 and CDR2 from the germline V gene are SGHVS and FQNEAQ. Trimming took 3 bases from V and 1 from J, leaving 7 bases between them. In DNA form, the CDR3 reads TGTGCCAGCAGCTTTCCGGGATCCTACAATGAGCAGTTCTTC. This translates into CASSFPGSYNEQFF. Based on the CDR3 plus reference TRBV7-8 and TRBJ2-1, the full variable domain is GAGVSQSPRYKVAKRGQDVALRCDPISGHVSLFWYQQALGQGPEFLTYFQNEAQLDKSGLPSDRFFAERPEGSVSTLKIQRTQQEDSAVYLCASSFPGSYNEQFFGPGTRLTVL.

The gene calls are TRBV11-3 and TRBJ2-7; a possible D gene is TRBD2 (5 bases). The germline V gene encodes CDR1 SGHNT and CDR2 YENEEA. The V and J ends lost 1 base and 0 bases respectively, with 7 bases between them. The CDR3 is 14 amino acids. CDR3 amino acids: CASSLVGSSYEQYF. Written as DNA, the CDR3 is TGTGCCAGCAGCTTAGTAGGGAGCTCCTACGAGCAGTACTTC.

This chain joins TRBV2 and TRBJ1-5; 7 nucleotides align to TRBD1. The CDR3 consists of 14 residues. Germline-derived CDR1 and CDR2 are SNHLY and FYNNEI. Trimming took 2 bases from V and 4 from J; bases not matched to a gene: 2. The CDR3: CASSEYRGNQPQHF. The CDR3 bases are TGTGCCAGCAGTGAATACAGGGGAAATCAGCCCCAGCATTTT. Variable domain in full (rest from reference TRBV2 and TRBJ1-5): EPEVTQTPSHQVTQMGQEVILRCVPISNHLYFYWYRQILGQKVEFLVSFYNNEISEKSEIFDDQFSVERPDGSNFTLKIRSTKLEDSAMYFCASSEYRGNQPQHFGDGTRLSIL.

The chain combines TRBV23-1 with TRBJ1-2; 8 bases align to TRBD1. TRBV23-1 qualifies as an ORF whose function is uncertain. The CDR3 runs to 15 residues. Trimming took 0 bases from V and 8 from J; bases not matched to a gene: 8. This chain's CDR3 is CASSQSYTGGGGYTF. The CDR3, as DNA: TGCGCCAGCAGTCAATCTTATACAGGGGGAGGGGGCTACACCTTC.

The J gene is TRBJ2-1, the V gene TRBV6-5; a possible D gene is TRBD2 (6 bases). The CDR3 has 15 amino acids. Per germline, CDR1 MNHEY and CDR2 SVGAGI. V lost 8 bases and J 6 bases, leaving 20 bases between the germline ends. The CDR3 region is CASSLGGINGNEQFF. The CDR3 DNA follows: TGTGCCAGCTCTCTTGGCGGGATCAACGGCAATGAGCAGTTCTTC.

This clone showed up just once. This chain joins TRBV2 and TRBJ1-2; D is unclear. Germline lookup yields CDR1 SNHLY and CDR2 FYNNEI. The CDR3 has 13 residues. V lost 1 base and J 6 bases, leaving 9 bases between the germline ends. Here the CDR3 DNA reads TGTGCCAGCAGTGAAGGACCCGGGGATGGCTACACCTTC. It is translated as CASSEGPGDGYTF.

CDR3 DNA: TGCGCCAGCAGTCAAGGACGGGAGGAATCGGCCGGGGAGCTGTTTTTT. This encodes CASSQGREESAGELFF. The chain joins TRBV23-1 to TRBJ2-2; 7 bases fit TRBD2. TRBV23-1 is an ORF, with its function uncertain. The CDR3 sequence is 16 residues long. V gave up 2 bases and J gave up 6 bases; unmatched junction bases: 9.

The CDR3 DNA follows: TGCAGCGTTATCCCAGAATACGCTGAGCAGTTCTTC. Amino acid sequence: CSVIPEYAEQFF. The chain uses TRBV29-1 and TRBJ2-1; D not certain. The germline CDR1 and CDR2 sequences are SQVTM and ANQGSEA. V lost 5 bases, J lost 9 bases, and 14 bases lay in between. The CDR3 runs to 12 residues.

V gene TRBV19 combines with J gene TRBJ1-5; 7 bases are shared with TRBD1. This CDR3 comprises 14 residues. With V trimmed by 5 bases and J by 5 bases, 6 bases remained unmatched. The V gene's germline CDR1 is LNHDA and CDR2 SQIVND (reference sequence). The CDR3 DNA sequence: TGTGCCAGTAGTGCAGGACAGGTCTATCAGCCCCAGCATTTT. Its translation is CASSAGQVYQPQHF.

The V call is TRBV18, the J call TRBJ1-2; no reliable D call. The CDR3 is 13 amino acids. V lost 4 bases, J lost 0 bases, and 6 bases lay in between. Germline CDR1 reads KGHSH; CDR2 reads LQKENI. The CDR3 coding sequence is TGTGCCAGCTCACACTCCGCTAACTATGGCTACACCTTC. This gives the protein CASSHSANYGYTF.

The chain links TRBV28 to TRBJ2-5, with a weak D call TRBD2 (6 bases). The CDR3 loop spans 16 amino acids. The germline V gene encodes CDR1 MDHEN and CDR2 SYDVKM. V was pared by 7 bases and J by 2 bases, with 20 bases between. In DNA form, the CDR3 reads TGTGCCAGCACCCTACGGATTTCCGGGGGACAAGAGACCCAGTACTTC. It is translated as CASTLRISGGQETQYF.

This clone was counted a single time. The chain joins TRBV7-2 to TRBJ2-1; weak D call: TRBD1 (5 bases). This CDR3 has 15 amino acids. V lost 5 bases, J lost 0 bases, and 11 bases lay in between. CDR1 is SGHTA, CDR2 FQGNSA, per germline. The CDR3 region is CASSGQASSYNEQFF. CDR3 nucleotide sequence: TGTGCCAGCAGCGGACAAGCCAGCTCCTACAATGAGCAGTTCTTC. Variable domain in full (rest from reference TRBV7-2 and TRBJ2-1): GAGVSQSPSNKVTEKGKDVELRCDPISGHTALYWYRQSLGQGLEFLIYFQGNSAPDKSGLPSDRFSAERTGGSVSTLTIQRTQQEDSAVYLCASSGQASSYNEQFFGPGTRLTVL.

The chain is built from TRBV18 and TRBJ2-5; a weak D match, TRBD2 (5 bases). V lost 6 bases and J 2 bases, leaving 13 bases between the germline ends. The length of the CDR3 is 14 residues. Germline V gene data show CDR1 as KGHSH and CDR2 as LQKENI. The CDR3, as DNA: TGTGCCAGCTCGAAAAGAGAGGGTCAAGAGACCCAGTACTTC. This encodes CASSKREGQETQYF.

CDR3 DNA: TGTGCCAGCAGCTTTGCCGGGGAAACAGGGGGCGAAAGTGAAAAACTGTTTTTT. Encoded protein: CASSFAGETGGESEKLFF. The V and J genes are TRBV7-9 and TRBJ1-4; 9 nucleotides line up with TRBD1. The germline CDR1 and CDR2 sequences are SEHNR and FQNEAQ (reference sequence). The V gene end was trimmed by 3 bases and the J gene end by 7 bases; junction bases not matched to a gene: 15. The length of the CDR3 is 18 residues.

As to this clone: Its ends do not fully match the called genes, so a read error is possible. The rearrangement joins TRBV10-1 to TRBJ1-2; D is ambiguous. The CDR3 is 9 amino acids. Germline V CDR1 and CDR2: WNHNN, SYGVQD (reference sequence). The CDR3 loop reads CARGRRDYF. CDR3 nucleotide sequence: TGCGCCCGTGGTCGTCGGGATTACTTC.

The chain employs TRBV7-8 and TRBJ2-1, with 7 bases lining up with TRBD2. This CDR3 is 13 amino acids long. CDR1 and CDR2 (germline): SGHVS, FQNEAQ. The V gene end was trimmed by 5 bases and the J gene end by 5 bases; junction bases not matched to a gene: 3. The CDR3 loop reads CASSAGLDNEQFF. The DNA for the CDR3 is TGTGCCAGCAGCGCCGGACTAGACAATGAGCAGTTCTTC.